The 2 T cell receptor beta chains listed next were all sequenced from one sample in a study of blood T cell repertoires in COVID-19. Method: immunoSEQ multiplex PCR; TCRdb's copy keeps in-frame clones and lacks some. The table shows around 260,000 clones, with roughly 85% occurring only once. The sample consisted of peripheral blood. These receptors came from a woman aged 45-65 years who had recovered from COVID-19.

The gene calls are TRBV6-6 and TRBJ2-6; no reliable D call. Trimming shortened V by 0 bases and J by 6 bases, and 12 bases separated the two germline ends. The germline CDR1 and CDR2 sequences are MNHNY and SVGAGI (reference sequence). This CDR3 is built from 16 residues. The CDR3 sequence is CASSYSSFLEANVLTF. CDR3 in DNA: TGTGCCAGCAGTTACTCGAGCTTCCTAGAGGCCAACGTCCTGACTTTC.

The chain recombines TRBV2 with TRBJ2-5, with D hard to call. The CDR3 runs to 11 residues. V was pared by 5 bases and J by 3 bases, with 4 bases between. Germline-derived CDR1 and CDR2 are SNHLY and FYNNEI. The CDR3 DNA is TGTGCCAGCAGTCTAAAAGAGACCCAGTACTTC. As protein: CASSLKETQYF.